These 22 T cell receptor beta chains came from one sample sequenced in a study of blood T cell repertoires in COVID-19. The assay was immunoSEQ multiplex PCR, and TCRdb's table has in-frame clones only and misses some. The table lists over 300,000 clones, approximately 84% of them singletons. The material sequenced was PBMCs or T cells enriched from blood (not recorded which). The receptor set was obtained from a woman younger than 35 who had recovered from COVID-19.

This chain connects TRBV2 to TRBJ2-4; TRBD1 aligns across 10 bases. The V gene's germline CDR1 is SNHLY and CDR2 FYNNEI. V lost 7 bases and J lost 6; bases outside the gene matches: 9. The CDR3 contains 15 residues. CDR3 amino acids: CASTSPGQGINIQYF. The CDR3, as DNA: TGTGCCAGCACTTCGCCGGGACAGGGGATAAACATTCAGTACTTC.

This rearrangement joins TRBV3-1 (or the pseudogene TRBV3-2) to TRBJ1-2, with D maybe TRBD1 (5 bases). The CDR3 runs to 13 residues. Germline values: CDR1 LGHDT, CDR2 YNNKEL (reference sequence). Trimming shortened V by 5 bases and J by 6 bases, and 13 bases separated the two germline ends. The DNA for the CDR3 is TGTGCCAGCAGCAAACGCGGGGGGGATGGCTACACCTTC. It translates to CASSKRGGDGYTF.

This sequence joins TRBV18 and TRBJ2-4, with 10 positions matching TRBD1. The ends lost 3 bases at V and 8 bases at J; junction bases unmatched: 7. Germline loops: CDR1 KGHSH, CDR2 LQKENI. The length of the CDR3 is 15 residues. The CDR3 DNA follows: TGTGCCAGCTCACCCCAGGACAGGGGGATGGACATTCAGTACTTC. It encodes CASSPQDRGMDIQYF.

The chain recombines TRBV7-9 with TRBJ1-1; possible D gene TRBD1, 6 bases. V was clipped by 5 bases and J by 2 bases, with 12 bases between them. The CDR3 length is 14 residues. Per the germline V gene, CDR1 is SEHNR and CDR2 is FQNEAQ (reference sequence). CDR3: CASSHSGQNTEAFF. The CDR3 DNA reads TGTGCCAGCAGCCACTCGGGACAAAACACTGAAGCTTTCTTT. Filled out from reference TRBV7-9 and TRBJ1-1, the complete variable domain reads DTGVSQNPRHKITKRGQNVTFRCDPISEHNRLYWYRQTLGQGPEFLTYFQNEAQLEKSRLLSDRFSAERPKGSFSTLEIQRTEQGDSAMYLCASSHSGQNTEAFFGQGTRLTVV.

The chain employs TRBV5-1 and TRBJ2-1, with 7 bases lining up with TRBD2. Germline trimming cut 3 bases from V and 7 bases from J; bases unmatched to any gene: 7. This CDR3 is built from 14 residues. The germline gives CDR1 SGHRS, CDR2 YFSETQ. This CDR3 reads CASSYGLEGNEQFF. The CDR3 coding sequence is TGCGCCAGCAGCTATGGACTAGAGGGAAATGAGCAGTTCTTC.

The rearrangement uses TRBV5-4 and TRBJ2-7, with TRBD1 identical over 7 bases. The V segment lost 5 bases and the J segment 3 bases; nucleotides outside the gene matches: 8. The CDR3 is made up of 14 amino acids. Germline CDR1 is SGHNT and CDR2 is YYREEE (reference sequence). The CDR3 protein is CASSSRGSFYEQYF. CDR3 sequence (DNA): TGTGCCAGCAGTTCCAGGGGGTCTTTCTACGAGCAGTACTTC. Full variable domain (rest looked up from reference TRBV5-4 and TRBJ2-7): ETGVTQSPTHLIKTRGQQVTLRCSSQSGHNTVSWYQQALGQGPQFIFQYYREEENGRGNFPPRFSGLQFPNYSSELNVNALELDDSALYLCASSSRGSFYEQYFGPGTRLTVT.

Only one count was recorded for this clone. The V call is TRBV4-1, the J call TRBJ2-1, with 7 bases that match TRBD2. Germline CDR1 reads MGHRA; CDR2 reads YSYEKL. CDR3 length: 16 amino acids. With 0 bases clipped from V and 4 bases from J, the junction kept 6 bases outside the gene matches. The CDR3 reads CASSQEEWTSYNEQFF. CDR3 in DNA: TGCGCCAGCAGCCAAGAAGAATGGACTAGTTACAATGAGCAGTTCTTC.

The V gene is TRBV7-9, the J gene TRBJ2-7; a weak D match, TRBD2 (5 bases). V was trimmed by 2 bases and J by 1 base, leaving 12 bases between them. Germline-derived CDR1 and CDR2 are SEHNR and FQNEAQ (reference sequence). The CDR3 runs to 15 residues. The CDR3 DNA is TGTGCCAGCAGCTTATCTACTAGAAGTTCCTACGAGCAGTACTTC. Protein product: CASSLSTRSSYEQYF.

The table lists this clone with a count of one. J is TRBJ2-7 and V is TRBV19; 8 nucleotides align to TRBD1. V lost 2 bases, J lost 7 bases, and 7 bases stayed unmatched. The V gene's germline CDR1 is LNHDA and CDR2 SQIVND (reference sequence). This CDR3 has 14 amino acids. CDR3 nucleotide sequence: TGTGCCAGTAGTATACAGGGGGCAATGGTTGAGCAGTACTTC. Its translation is CASSIQGAMVEQYF. Complete variable domain (other parts from reference TRBV19 and TRBJ2-7): DGGITQSPKYLFRKEGQNVTLSCEQNLNHDAMYWYRQDPGQGLRLIYYSQIVNDFQKGDIAEGYSVSREKKESFPLTVTSAQKNPTAFYLCASSIQGAMVEQYFGPGTRLTVT.

The J gene is TRBJ1-2, the V gene TRBV11-2, with D possibly being TRBD1 (6 bases). The CDR3 has 13 residues. Germline loops: CDR1 SGHAT, CDR2 FQNNGV. V gave up 4 bases and J gave up 1 base, with 7 bases separating them. CDR3 sequence: CASSSDSNYGYTF. CDR3 DNA sequence: TGTGCCAGCAGCTCGGACAGTAACTATGGCTACACCTTC.

The chain combines TRBV19 with TRBJ1-5; 11 nucleotides align to TRBD1. Per germline, CDR1 LNHDA and CDR2 SQIVND (reference sequence). The CDR3 loop spans 15 amino acids. The V segment lost 6 bases and the J segment 7 bases; nucleotides outside the gene matches: 8. The CDR3 reads CASRDGQGAEQPQHF. The CDR3 DNA reads as TGTGCCAGTAGGGACGGACAGGGGGCCGAACAGCCCCAGCATTTT.

The J gene is TRBJ1-5, the V gene TRBV25-1, with D tentatively TRBD1 (6 bases). Germline CDR1 reads MGHDK; CDR2 reads SYGVNS. The CDR3 consists of 16 residues. V was trimmed by 4 bases and J by 5 bases, leaving 18 bases between them. CDR3: CASSAAGQFPDQPQHF. In DNA form, the CDR3 reads TGTGCCAGCAGTGCCGCCGGACAGTTTCCGGATCAGCCCCAGCATTTT.

This chain connects TRBV9 to TRBJ1-3; 10 nucleotides align to TRBD1. Per germline, CDR1 SGDLS and CDR2 YYNGEE. This CDR3 spans 18 amino acids. The V gene end was trimmed by 3 bases and the J gene end by 4 bases; junction bases not matched to a gene: 13. The CDR3 bases are TGTGCCAGCAGCGCTCACCCCGGGACAGGGGTGGCGGGAAACACCATATATTTT. Translated, it gives CASSAHPGTGVAGNTIYF.

This clone was recorded only once. The rearrangement links TRBV10-3 to TRBJ1-1, with D tentatively TRBD1 (5 bases). CDR3 length: 13 amino acids. Trimming took off 3 bases at V and 1 base at J, with 6 bases between the two ends. Germline V gene lookup returns CDR1 ENHRY and CDR2 SYGVKD. CDR3 nucleotide sequence: TGTGCCATCAGTGAAGGGGAGAACACTGAAGCTTTCTTT. Translation: CAISEGENTEAFF.

The chain employs TRBV4-1 and TRBJ1-5; perhaps TRBD1 as D (6 bases). Trimming took off 3 bases at V and 7 bases at J, with 16 bases between the two ends. The CDR3 sequence is 15 residues long. Germline CDR1 MGHRA, CDR2 YSYEKL. As DNA, the CDR3 is TGCGCCAGCAGCCAGGGACGGGGGGCTGGCCAGCCCCAGCATTTT. Translated: CASSQGRGAGQPQHF.

The chain uses TRBV2 and TRBJ2-7; weak D call: TRBD1 (7 bases). Germline V gene sequence: CDR1 SNHLY, CDR2 FYNNEI. This CDR3 is 15 amino acids long. Trimming pared 10 bases from V and 1 base from J, leaving 20 bases between. The CDR3 is CAITLKTGRSYEQYF. In nucleotides, the CDR3 is TGTGCCATCACGCTCAAGACAGGGAGGTCCTACGAGCAGTACTTC. The whole variable domain, filled in from reference TRBV2 and TRBJ2-7, reads EPEVTQTPSHQVTQMGQEVILRCVPISNHLYFYWYRQILGQKVEFLVSFYNNEISEKSEIFDDQFSVERPDGSNFTLKIRSTKLEDSAMYFCAITLKTGRSYEQYFGPGTRLTVT.

The rearrangement links TRBV5-1 to TRBJ2-2, with no clear D. Trimming left V 5 bases short and J 6 bases short, with 14 bases between. CDR1 and CDR2 from the germline V gene are SGHRS and YFSETQ. CDR3 length: 14 residues. The CDR3 region is CASSRSRGAGELFF. CDR3 DNA sequence: TGCGCCAGCAGTCGGTCCAGAGGCGCCGGGGAGCTGTTTTTT.

J is TRBJ1-3 and V is TRBV7-9; the D gene is possibly TRBD1 (6 bases). The CDR3 has 14 residues. The germline CDR1 and CDR2 sequences are SEHNR and FQNEAQ (reference sequence). Trimming took off 1 base at V and 6 bases at J, with 10 bases between the two ends. The CDR3 reads CASSLEGTSNTIYF. The CDR3 DNA sequence: TGTGCCAGCAGCTTAGAAGGGACATCAAACACCATATATTTT.

The rearrangement uses TRBV3-1 (or the pseudogene TRBV3-2) and TRBJ1-1; 10 bases are shared with TRBD1. Germline V gene lookup returns CDR1 LGHDT and CDR2 YNNKEL (reference sequence). The trim removed 4 bases at V and 2 bases at J, leaving 10 bases unmatched. This CDR3 contains 17 residues. The CDR3 is CASSPRTGGAPNTEAFF. CDR3 DNA: TGTGCCAGCAGCCCCCGGACAGGGGGGGCCCCTAACACTGAAGCTTTCTTT.

The chain is built from TRBV20-1 and TRBJ1-2; D is perhaps TRBD1 (6 bases). The CDR3 sequence is 16 residues long. Germline CDR1 reads DFQATT; CDR2 reads SNEGSKA (reference sequence). V lost 3 bases and J lost 2, with 19 bases in between. The CDR3 spells CSASSSGRTDNYGYTF. CDR3 bases: TGCAGTGCTAGTTCGTCCGGCCGGACAGACAACTATGGCTACACCTTC.

The chain is built from TRBV9 and TRBJ1-1; a weak D match, TRBD1 (6 bases). In germline, CDR1 is SGDLS, CDR2 YYNGEE. With 2 bases removed from V and 1 base from J, the gap between germline ends came to 9 bases. This CDR3 has 14 amino acids. CDR3 coding DNA: TGTGCCAGCAGCGTTGGGGGCCAGAACACTGAAGCTTTCTTT. As protein: CASSVGGQNTEAFF. The whole variable domain, filled in from reference TRBV9 and TRBJ1-1, reads DSGVTQTPKHLITATGQRVTLRCSPRSGDLSVYWYQQSLDQGLQFLIQYYNGEERAKGNILERFSAQQFPDLHSELNLSSLELGDSALYFCASSVGGQNTEAFFGQGTRLTVV.

This clone was observed a single time. The gene calls are TRBV9 and TRBJ2-3, with unresolved D. The V end was cut by 4 bases, the J end by 5 bases, with 8 bases between. Germline CDR1 is SGDLS and CDR2 is YYNGEE. The CDR3 is made up of 12 amino acids. The CDR3 loop reads CASSSGLDTQYF. The CDR3, as DNA: TGTGCCAGCAGCTCCGGTCTAGATACGCAGTATTTT.